The sequence of this T cell receptor beta chain was determined in a study of blood T cell repertoires in COVID-19 (TCRdb year 2020). In terms of the full investigation: Collaborator samples came from the United States, Italy and Spain and covered acute and convalescent phases of COVID-19. The dataset comprised deeply sampled blood TCRbeta repertoires from subjects exposed to, actively infected with, or recovered from COVID-19. A de-identified subject ID, COVID-19 status, age in years and sex were almost always included in the sample metadata. Where HLA class I and class II types were available, the types were taken from metadata supplied by the sample provider, not from assay-based typing. The samples were drawn from two sources: the first 160 participants of the ongoing ImmuneRACE study, and over 1,000 subjects contributed by 6 global collaborators. The material from the prospective study consisted of cDNA or gDNA derived from T cells, B-cell-depleted T cells, or PBMCs. The repertoires were released in a freely available public database meant as a resource for research on the immune response to SARS-CoV-2.

From cysteine to phenylalanine, the CDR3 is 16 amino acids long. Of all the DNA, just the CDR3 is kept, 48 bases in frame from base 1. This clone was counted only a few times. There is no known antigen for this receptor. Base qualities are not recorded, but no much larger clone differs from it by a single base. Broad study findings and their caveats: The amount of clinical and demographic metadata varied by source and participant and was provided uncurated.

At one collaborating source in Seattle, patients were enrolled during active infection and were followed longitudinally through the course of disease. The collaborating institutions used their own protocols to collect whole blood in K2EDTA tubes. For TCRbeta analysis, collaborators shipped samples as frozen whole blood, isolated PBMCs, or DNA extracted from either of those sample types. TCRbeta CDR3 regions were amplified from genomic DNA using the immunoSEQ Assay, a bias-controlled multiplex PCR. As for the original processing: The number of nucleated cells in each sample was estimated by amplification of reference gene primers within the assay. Sequence reads were collapsed and filtered to measure the absolute abundance of every unique TCRbeta CDR3 rearrangement. For each sample, productive Simpson clonality was calculated as the square root of Simpson's diversity index across productive rearrangements. As stored in TCRdb, this immuneACCESS dataset retains in-frame rearrangements with V and J assigned. A fraction of the clones does not appear; measured against another copy, unresolved V genes explain less than half of the discrepancy, and the remainder lacks a known reason. For V, J and clone size, that table is used; D and trimming come from the DNA. The sample profile shows about 260,000 clones; roughly 90% of them were found once. The leading ten clones occupy roughly 10% of the sample.

Input material: peripheral blood. The chain couples TRBV21-1 to TRBJ1-3. TRBV21-1 is flagged as a pseudogene. This clonotype was sampled from a woman aged 30 to 39 with COVID-19, enrolled during active disease. The CDR3 protein: CASSKAGRCSGNTIYF. The DNA sequence follows: TGTGCCAGCAGCAAAGCGGGGAGGTGTTCTGGAAACACCATATATTTT.